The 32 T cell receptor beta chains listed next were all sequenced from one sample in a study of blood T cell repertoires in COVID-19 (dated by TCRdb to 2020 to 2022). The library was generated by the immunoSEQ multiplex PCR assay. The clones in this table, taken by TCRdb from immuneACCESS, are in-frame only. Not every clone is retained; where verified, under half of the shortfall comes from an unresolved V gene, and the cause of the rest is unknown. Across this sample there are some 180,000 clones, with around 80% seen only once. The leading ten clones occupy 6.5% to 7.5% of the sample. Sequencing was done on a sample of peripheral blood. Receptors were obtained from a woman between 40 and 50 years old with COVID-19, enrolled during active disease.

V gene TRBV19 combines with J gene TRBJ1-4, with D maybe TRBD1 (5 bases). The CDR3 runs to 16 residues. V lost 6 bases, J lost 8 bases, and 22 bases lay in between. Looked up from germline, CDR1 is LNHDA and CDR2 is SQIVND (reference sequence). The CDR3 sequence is CASRGFHRPLPEKLFF. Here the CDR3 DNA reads TGTGCCAGTAGGGGATTCCACAGGCCTCTCCCGGAAAAACTGTTTTTT.

The CDR3 protein is CSVLQGGNTEAFF. The CDR3 nucleotides are TGCAGCGTCCTACAAGGAGGGAACACTGAAGCTTTCTTT. This chain links TRBV29-1 with TRBJ1-1, with no clear D. The CDR3 sequence is 13 residues long. V lost 6 bases and J 1 base, leaving 12 bases between the germline ends. Germline CDR1 reads SQVTM; CDR2 reads ANQGSEA. The full variable domain, rest sourced from reference TRBV29-1 and TRBJ1-1, is SAVISQKPSRDICQRGTSLTIQCQVDSQVTMMFWYRQQPGQSLTLIATANQGSEATYESGFVIDKFPISRPNLTFSTLTVSNMSPEDSSIYLCSVLQGGNTEAFFGQGTRLTVV.

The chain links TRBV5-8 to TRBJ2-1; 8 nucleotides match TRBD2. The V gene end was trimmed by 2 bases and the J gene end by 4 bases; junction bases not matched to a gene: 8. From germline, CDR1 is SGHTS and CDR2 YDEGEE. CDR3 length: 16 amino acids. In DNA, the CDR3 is TGTGCCAGCAGCTTTGGGGCGGGAGGATCTTACAATGAGCAGTTCTTC. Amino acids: CASSFGAGGSYNEQFF.

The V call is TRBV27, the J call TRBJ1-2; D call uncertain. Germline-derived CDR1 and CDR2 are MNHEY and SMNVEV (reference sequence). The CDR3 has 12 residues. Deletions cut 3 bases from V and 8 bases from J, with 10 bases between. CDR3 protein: CASSFTGGGYTF. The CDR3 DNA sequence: TGTGCCAGCAGTTTCACCGGAGGGGGCTACACCTTC.

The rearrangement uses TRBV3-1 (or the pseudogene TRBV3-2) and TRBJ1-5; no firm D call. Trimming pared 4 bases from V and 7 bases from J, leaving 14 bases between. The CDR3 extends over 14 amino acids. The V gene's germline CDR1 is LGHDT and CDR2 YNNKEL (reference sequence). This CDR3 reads CASSPYHGLQPQHF. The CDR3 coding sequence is TGTGCCAGCAGCCCCTACCATGGACTACAGCCCCAGCATTTT.

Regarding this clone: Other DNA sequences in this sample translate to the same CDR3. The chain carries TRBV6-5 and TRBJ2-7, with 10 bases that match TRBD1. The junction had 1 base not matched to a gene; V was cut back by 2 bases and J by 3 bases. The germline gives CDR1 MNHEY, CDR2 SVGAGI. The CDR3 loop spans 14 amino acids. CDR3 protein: CASSYGTGVYEQYF. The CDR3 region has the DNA TGTGCCAGCAGTTACGGGACAGGGGTCTACGAGCAGTACTTC.

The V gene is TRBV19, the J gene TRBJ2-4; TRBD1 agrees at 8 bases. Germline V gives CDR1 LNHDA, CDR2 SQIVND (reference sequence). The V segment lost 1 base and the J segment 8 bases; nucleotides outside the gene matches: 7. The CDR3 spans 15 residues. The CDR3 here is CASSIAWTGRDIQYF. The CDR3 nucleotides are TGTGCCAGTAGTATAGCTTGGACAGGGCGAGACATTCAGTACTTC.

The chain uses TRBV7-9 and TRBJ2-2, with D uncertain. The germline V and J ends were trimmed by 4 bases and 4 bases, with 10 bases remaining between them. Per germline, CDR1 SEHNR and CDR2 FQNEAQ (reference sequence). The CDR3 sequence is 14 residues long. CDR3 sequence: CASSSATRTGELFF. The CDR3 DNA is TGTGCCAGCAGCTCTGCTACTCGCACCGGGGAGCTGTTTTTT.

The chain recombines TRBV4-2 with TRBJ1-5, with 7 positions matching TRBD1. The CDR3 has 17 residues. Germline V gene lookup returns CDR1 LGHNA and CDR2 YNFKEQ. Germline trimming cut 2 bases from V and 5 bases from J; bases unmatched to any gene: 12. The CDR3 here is CASSQRGQARRDQPQHF. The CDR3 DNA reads TGTGCCAGCAGCCAACGAGGACAGGCCCGGAGGGATCAGCCCCAGCATTTT.

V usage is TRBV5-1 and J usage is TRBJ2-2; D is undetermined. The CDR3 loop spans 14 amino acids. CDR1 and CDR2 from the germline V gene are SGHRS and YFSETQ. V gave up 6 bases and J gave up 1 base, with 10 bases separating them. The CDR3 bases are TGCGCCAGCACCCCTAACGGGAACACCGGGGAGCTGTTTTTT. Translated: CASTPNGNTGELFF.

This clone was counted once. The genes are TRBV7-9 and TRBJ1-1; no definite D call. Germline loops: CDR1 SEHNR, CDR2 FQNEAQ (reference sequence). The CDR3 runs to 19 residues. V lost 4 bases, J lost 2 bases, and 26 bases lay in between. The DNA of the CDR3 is TGTGCCAGCAGCTGGGATCCGGTGACGGGGATGGGAGCTAACACTGAAGCTTTCTTT. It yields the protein CASSWDPVTGMGANTEAFF.

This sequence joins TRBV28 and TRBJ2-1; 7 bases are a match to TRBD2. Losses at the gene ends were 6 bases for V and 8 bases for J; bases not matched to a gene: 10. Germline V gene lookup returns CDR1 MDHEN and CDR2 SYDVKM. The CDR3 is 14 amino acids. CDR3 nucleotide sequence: TGTGCCAGCAGCTACGGGGGGTATGTGGATGAGCAGTTCTTC. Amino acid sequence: CASSYGGYVDEQFF.

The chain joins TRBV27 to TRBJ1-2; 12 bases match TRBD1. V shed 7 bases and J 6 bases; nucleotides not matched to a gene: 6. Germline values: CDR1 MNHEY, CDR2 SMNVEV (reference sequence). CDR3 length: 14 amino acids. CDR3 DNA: TGTGCCAGCACTCTGGGACAGGGGGCAAATGGCTACACCTTC. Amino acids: CASTLGQGANGYTF.

CDR3 sequence reads: CAISEYRTANNEKLFF. The CDR3 DNA reads TGTGCCATCAGTGAGTACCGGACAGCTAATAATGAAAAACTGTTTTTT. This chain uses TRBV10-3 with TRBJ1-4; perhaps TRBD1 as D (6 bases). The CDR3 loop spans 16 amino acids. Germline CDR1 reads ENHRY; CDR2 reads SYGVKD. The V end lost 1 base, the J end lost 4 bases, and 13 bases lay between the germline ends.

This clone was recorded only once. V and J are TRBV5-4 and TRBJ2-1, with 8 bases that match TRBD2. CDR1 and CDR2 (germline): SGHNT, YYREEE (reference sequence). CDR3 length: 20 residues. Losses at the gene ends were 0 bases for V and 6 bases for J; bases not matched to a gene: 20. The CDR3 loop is CASSLGLASPPWSIVNEQFF. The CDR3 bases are TGTGCCAGCAGCTTGGGACTAGCGAGTCCCCCGTGGTCTATCGTCAATGAGCAGTTCTTC.

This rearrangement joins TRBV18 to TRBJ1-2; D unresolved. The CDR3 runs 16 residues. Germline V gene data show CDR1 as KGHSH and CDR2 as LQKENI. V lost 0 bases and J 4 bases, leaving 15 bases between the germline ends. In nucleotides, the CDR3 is TGTGCCAGCTCACCACCAATGACAACCTCGATCTATGGCTACACCTTC. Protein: CASSPPMTTSIYGYTF. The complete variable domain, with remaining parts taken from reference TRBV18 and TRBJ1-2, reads NAGVMQNPRHLVRRRGQEARLRCSPMKGHSHVYWYRQLPEEGLKFMVYLQKENIIDESGMPKERFSAEFPKEGPSILRIQQVVRGDSAAYFCASSPPMTTSIYGYTFGSGTRLTVV.

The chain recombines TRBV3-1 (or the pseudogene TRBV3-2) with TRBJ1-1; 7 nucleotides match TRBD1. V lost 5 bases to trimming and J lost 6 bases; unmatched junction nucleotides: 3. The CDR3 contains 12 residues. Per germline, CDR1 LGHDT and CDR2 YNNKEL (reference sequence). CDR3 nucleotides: TGTGCCAGCAGCGCAGGGGGTCCTGAAGCTTTCTTT. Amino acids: CASSAGGPEAFF.

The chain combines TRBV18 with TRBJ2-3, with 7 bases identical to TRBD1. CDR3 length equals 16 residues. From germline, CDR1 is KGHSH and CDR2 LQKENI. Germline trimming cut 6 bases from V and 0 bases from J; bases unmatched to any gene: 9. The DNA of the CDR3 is TGTGCCAGCTCCGCCAACAGGGGTCGGAGCACAGATACGCAGTATTTT. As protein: CASSANRGRSTDTQYF.

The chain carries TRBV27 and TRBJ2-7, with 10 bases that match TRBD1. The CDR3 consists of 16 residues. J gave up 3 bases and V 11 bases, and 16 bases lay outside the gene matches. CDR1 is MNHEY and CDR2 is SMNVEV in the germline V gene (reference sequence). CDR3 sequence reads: CAASRGGTGVGYEQYF. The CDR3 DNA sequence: TGTGCCGCCTCTCGAGGTGGGACAGGGGTGGGCTACGAGCAGTACTTC.

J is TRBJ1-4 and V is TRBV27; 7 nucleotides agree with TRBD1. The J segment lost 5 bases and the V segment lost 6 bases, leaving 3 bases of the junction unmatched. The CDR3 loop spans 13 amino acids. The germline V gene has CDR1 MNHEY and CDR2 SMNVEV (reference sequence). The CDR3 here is CASRGTENEKLFF. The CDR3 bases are TGTGCCAGCAGGGGGACAGAGAATGAAAAACTGTTTTTT.

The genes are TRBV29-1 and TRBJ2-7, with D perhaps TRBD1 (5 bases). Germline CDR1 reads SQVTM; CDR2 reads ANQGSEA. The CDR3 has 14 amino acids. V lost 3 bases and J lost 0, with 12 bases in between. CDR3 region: CSVDDRPFSYEQYF. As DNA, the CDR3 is TGCAGCGTTGACGACAGACCATTCTCCTACGAGCAGTACTTC.

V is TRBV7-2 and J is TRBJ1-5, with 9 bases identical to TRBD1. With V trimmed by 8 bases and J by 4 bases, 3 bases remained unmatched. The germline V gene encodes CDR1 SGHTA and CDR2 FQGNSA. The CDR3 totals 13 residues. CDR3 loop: CASDRGDNQPQHF. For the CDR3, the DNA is TGTGCCAGCGACAGGGGGGATAATCAGCCCCAGCATTTT. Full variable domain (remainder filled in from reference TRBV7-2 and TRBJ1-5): GAGVSQSPSNKVTEKGKDVELRCDPISGHTALYWYRQSLGQGLEFLIYFQGNSAPDKSGLPSDRFSAERTGGSVSTLTIQRTQQEDSAVYLCASDRGDNQPQHFGDGTRLSIL.

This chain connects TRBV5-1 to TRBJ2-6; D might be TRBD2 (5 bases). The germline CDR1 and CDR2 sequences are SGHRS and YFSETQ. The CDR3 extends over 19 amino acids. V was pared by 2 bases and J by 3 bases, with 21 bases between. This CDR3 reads CASSLRTGGRDVGANVLTF. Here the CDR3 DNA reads TGCGCCAGCAGCTTAAGGACCGGAGGCCGAGACGTTGGGGCCAACGTCCTGACTTTC.

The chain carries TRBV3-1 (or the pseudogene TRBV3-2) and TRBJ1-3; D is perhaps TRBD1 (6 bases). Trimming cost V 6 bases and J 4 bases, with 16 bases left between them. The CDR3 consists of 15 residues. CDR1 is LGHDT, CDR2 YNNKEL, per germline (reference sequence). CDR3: CASSAWGPGGNTIYF. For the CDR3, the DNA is TGTGCCAGCAGTGCTTGGGGGCCGGGGGGAAACACCATATATTTT.

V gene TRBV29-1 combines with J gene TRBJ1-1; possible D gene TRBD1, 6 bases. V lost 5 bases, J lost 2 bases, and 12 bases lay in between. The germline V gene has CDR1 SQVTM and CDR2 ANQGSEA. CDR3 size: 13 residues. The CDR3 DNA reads TGCAGCGTTAACCCGACAGGCAACACTGAAGCTTTCTTT. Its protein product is CSVNPTGNTEAFF.

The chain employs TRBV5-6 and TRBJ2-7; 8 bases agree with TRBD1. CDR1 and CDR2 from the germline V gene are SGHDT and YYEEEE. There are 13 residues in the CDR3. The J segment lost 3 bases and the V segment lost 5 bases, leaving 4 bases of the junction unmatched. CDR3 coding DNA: TGTGCCAGCAGGGCGGACAGGGTCTACGAGCAGTACTTC. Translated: CASRADRVYEQYF.

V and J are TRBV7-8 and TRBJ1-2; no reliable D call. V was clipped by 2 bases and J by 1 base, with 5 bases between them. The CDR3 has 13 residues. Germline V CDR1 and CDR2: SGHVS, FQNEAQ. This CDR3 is CASSLRGNYGYTF. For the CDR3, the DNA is TGTGCCAGCAGCTTACGGGGTAACTATGGCTACACCTTC.

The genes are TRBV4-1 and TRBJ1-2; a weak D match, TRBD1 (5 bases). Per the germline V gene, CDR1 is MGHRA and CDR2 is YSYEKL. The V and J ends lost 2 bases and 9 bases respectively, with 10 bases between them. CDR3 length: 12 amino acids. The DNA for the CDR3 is TGCGCCAGCAGCCAACCTGGGGGGAGCTACACCTTC. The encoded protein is CASSQPGGSYTF.

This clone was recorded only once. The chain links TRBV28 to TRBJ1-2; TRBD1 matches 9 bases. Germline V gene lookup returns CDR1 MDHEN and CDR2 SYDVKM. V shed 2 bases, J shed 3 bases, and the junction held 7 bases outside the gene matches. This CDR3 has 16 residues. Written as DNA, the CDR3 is TGTGCCAGCAGTTTAGCAGGGACAGGGCTGGACTATGGCTACACCTTC. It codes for CASSLAGTGLDYGYTF.

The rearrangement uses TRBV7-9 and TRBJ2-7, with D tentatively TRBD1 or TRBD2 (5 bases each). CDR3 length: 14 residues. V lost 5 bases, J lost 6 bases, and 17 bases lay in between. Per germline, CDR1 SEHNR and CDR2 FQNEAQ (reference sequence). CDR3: CASSVGSQGREQYF. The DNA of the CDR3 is TGTGCCAGCAGCGTAGGGAGCCAGGGCCGCGAGCAGTACTTC.

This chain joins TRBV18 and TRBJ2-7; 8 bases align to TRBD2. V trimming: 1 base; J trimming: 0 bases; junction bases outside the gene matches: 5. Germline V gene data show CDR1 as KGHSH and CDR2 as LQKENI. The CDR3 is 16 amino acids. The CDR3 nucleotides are TGTGCCAGCTCACCACAAAGCGGGGGAAGCTCCTACGAGCAGTACTTC. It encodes CASSPQSGGSSYEQYF.

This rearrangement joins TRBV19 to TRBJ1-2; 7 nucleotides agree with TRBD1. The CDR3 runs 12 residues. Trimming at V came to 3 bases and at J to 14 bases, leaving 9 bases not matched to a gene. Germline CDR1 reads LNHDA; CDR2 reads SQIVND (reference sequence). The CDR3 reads CASSMGTASRTF. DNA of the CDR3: TGTGCCAGTAGTATGGGGACAGCCTCGAGGACCTTC.